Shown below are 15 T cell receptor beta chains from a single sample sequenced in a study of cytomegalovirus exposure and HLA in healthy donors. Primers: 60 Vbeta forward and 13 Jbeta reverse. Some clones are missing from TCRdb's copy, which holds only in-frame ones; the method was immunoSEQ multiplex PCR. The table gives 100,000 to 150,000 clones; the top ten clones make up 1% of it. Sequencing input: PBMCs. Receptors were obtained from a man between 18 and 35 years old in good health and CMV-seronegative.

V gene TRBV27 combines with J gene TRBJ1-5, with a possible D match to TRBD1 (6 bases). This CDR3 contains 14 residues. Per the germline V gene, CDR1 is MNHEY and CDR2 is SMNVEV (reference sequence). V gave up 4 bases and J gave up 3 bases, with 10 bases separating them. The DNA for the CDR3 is TGTGCCAGCAGTTCCAGGGGTGCCAATCAGCCCCAGCATTTT. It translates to CASSSRGANQPQHF.

The CDR3 DNA reads as TGTGCCAGTAGTGCGACAGGGAGCATTCAGTACTTC. Translating it yields CASSATGSIQYF. This rearrangement joins TRBV19 to TRBJ2-4; 7 bases line up with TRBD1. V trimming: 5 bases; J trimming: 9 bases; junction bases outside the gene matches: 4. This CDR3 comprises 12 residues. Germline assignment: CDR1 LNHDA and CDR2 SQIVND (reference sequence).

This CDR3 is CASTDGRRGAYEQYF. The CDR3, as DNA: TGTGCCAGCACCGACGGGAGGAGGGGAGCCTACGAGCAGTACTTC. The chain employs TRBV6-5 and TRBJ2-7; 7 bases align to TRBD2. The germline V gene encodes CDR1 MNHEY and CDR2 SVGAGI. CDR3 size: 15 residues. The V gene end was trimmed by 7 bases and the J gene end by 2 bases; junction bases not matched to a gene: 11.

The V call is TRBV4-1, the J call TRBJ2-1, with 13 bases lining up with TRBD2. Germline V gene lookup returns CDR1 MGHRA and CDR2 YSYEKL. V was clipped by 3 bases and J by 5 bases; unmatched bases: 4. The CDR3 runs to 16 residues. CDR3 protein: CASSHRTSGRDNEQFF. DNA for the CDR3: TGCGCCAGCAGCCACAGGACTAGCGGGAGAGACAATGAGCAGTTCTTC.

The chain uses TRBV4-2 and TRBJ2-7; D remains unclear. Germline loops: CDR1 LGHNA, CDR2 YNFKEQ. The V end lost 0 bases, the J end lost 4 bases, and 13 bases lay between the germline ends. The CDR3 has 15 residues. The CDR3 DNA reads TGTGCCAGCAGCCAAGAGCGAACAGTAGATTACGAGCAGTACTTC. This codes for CASSQERTVDYEQYF.

CDR3 DNA: TGTGCCAGCAGCAGACAGGGGGCTGATACGCAGTATTTT. Encoded protein: CASSRQGADTQYF. The chain employs TRBV7-9 and TRBJ2-3; 10 bases match TRBD1. V shed 5 bases and J 6 bases; nucleotides not matched to a gene: 2. CDR3 size: 13 residues. Germline CDR1 reads SEHNR; CDR2 reads FQNEAQ (reference sequence).

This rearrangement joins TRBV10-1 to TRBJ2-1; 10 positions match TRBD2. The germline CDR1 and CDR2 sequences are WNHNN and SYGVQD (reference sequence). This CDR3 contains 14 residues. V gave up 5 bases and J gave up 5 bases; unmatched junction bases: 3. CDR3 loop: CASSSGRANNEQFF. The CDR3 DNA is TGCGCCAGCAGTAGCGGGAGGGCGAACAATGAGCAGTTCTTC.

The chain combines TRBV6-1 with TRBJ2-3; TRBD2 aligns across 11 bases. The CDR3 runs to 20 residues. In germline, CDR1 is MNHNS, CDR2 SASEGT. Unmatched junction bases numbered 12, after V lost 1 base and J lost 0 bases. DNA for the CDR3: TGTGCCAGCAGTGAAGAATGGGCTAGCGGGGGGAGGGCGAGCACAGATACGCAGTATTTT. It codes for CASSEEWASGGRASTDTQYF.

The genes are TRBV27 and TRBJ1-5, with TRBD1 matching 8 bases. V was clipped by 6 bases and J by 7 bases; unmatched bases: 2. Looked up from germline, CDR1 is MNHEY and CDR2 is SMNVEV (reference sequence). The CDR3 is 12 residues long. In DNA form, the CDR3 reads TGTGCCAGCAGGACAGGGGTCCAGCCCCAGCATTTT. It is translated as CASRTGVQPQHF.

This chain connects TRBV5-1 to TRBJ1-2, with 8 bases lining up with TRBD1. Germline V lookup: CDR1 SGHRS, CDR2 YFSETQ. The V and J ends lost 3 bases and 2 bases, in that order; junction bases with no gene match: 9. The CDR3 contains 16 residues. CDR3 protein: CASSSGATGANYGYTF. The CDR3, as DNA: TGCGCCAGCAGCTCGGGCGCGACAGGGGCAAACTATGGCTACACCTTC.

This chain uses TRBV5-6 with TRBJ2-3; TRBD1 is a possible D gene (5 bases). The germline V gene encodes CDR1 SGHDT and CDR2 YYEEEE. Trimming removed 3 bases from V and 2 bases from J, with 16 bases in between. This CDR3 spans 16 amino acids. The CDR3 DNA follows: TGTGCCAGCAGCTACGCAGGGCCTACTTACACAGATACGCAGTATTTT. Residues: CASSYAGPTYTDTQYF.

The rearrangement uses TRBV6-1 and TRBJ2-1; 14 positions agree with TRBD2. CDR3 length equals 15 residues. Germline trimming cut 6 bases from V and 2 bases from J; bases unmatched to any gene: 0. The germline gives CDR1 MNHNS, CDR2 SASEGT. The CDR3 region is CASRTSGRAYNEQFF. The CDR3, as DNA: TGTGCCAGCAGGACTAGCGGGAGGGCCTACAATGAGCAGTTCTTC.

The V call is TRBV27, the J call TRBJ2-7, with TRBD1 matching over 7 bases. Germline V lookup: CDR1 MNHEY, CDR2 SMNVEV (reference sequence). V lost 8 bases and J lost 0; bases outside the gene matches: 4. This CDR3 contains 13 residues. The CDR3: CASLGGHSYEQYF. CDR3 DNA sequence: TGTGCCAGCTTAGGGGGCCACTCCTACGAGCAGTACTTC.

CDR3 in amino acids: CATSRRGSNQPQHF. DNA of the CDR3: TGTGCCACCAGCAGACGGGGGAGCAATCAGCCCCAGCATTTT. The chain joins TRBV15 to TRBJ1-5, with a tentative D call TRBD1 (5 bases). With 2 bases removed from V and 1 base from J, the gap between germline ends came to 6 bases. The CDR3 has 14 residues. The germline V gene encodes CDR1 LNHNV and CDR2 YYDKDF (reference sequence). Looking up the rest from reference TRBV15 and TRBJ1-5 gives the full variable domain: DAMVIQNPRYQVTQFGKPVTLSCSQTLNHNVMYWYQQKSSQAPKLLFHYYDKDFNNEADTPDNFQSRRPNTSFCFLDIRSPGLGDTAMYLCATSRRGSNQPQHFGDGTRLSIL.

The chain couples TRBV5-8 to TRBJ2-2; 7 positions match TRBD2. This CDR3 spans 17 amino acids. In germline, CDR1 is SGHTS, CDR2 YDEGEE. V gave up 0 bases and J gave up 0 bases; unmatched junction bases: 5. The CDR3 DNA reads TGTGCCAGCAGCTTGGGGCGGCTAGCGGCGAACACCGGGGAGCTGTTTTTT. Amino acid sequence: CASSLGRLAANTGELFF.